This T cell receptor (beta chain) was captured in a study of blood T cell repertoires in COVID-19. For the study at large: COVID-19 samples, acute and convalescent, were from the United States, Italy and Spain. The cDNA or gDNA used as material had been derived from T cells, B-cell-depleted T cells, or PBMCs.

CDR3 length: 13 amino acids. CDR1 and CDR2 from the germline V gene are SGDLS and YYNGEE. Deletions cut 3 bases from V and 1 base from J, with 7 bases between. Per the original methods: Cell counts per sample came from amplifying reference gene primers. Sequencing used immunoSEQ multiplex PCR; TCRdb keeps in-frame clones, though not all of them. V, J and clone size reflect that table, while D and trimming were determined from the DNA. The table lists 130,000 to 150,000 clones, more than 80% of them singletons, with approximately 9.2% in the top ten. The chain uses TRBV9 and TRBJ1-1; no definite D call. Sequencing input: peripheral blood. The clonotype was recovered from a human donor with acute or convalescent COVID-19. The donor label of this sample is uncertain. The CDR3 loop is CASSGPRNTEAFF. The CDR3 nucleotides are TGTGCCAGCAGCGGGCCTCGGAACACTGAAGCTTTCTTT.